These T cell receptor beta chains were read from a single sample in a study of CD8+CD57+ T cells in acquired aplastic anemia. TCRdb re-derived calls from the reads in MiXCR, one entry per CDR3 protein. The profile shows around 200,000 distinct CDR3 sequences, roughly half of them singletons. The sample comprised sorted CD4+, CD8+, or CD8+CD57+ T cells (not recorded which) from PBMCs. All receptors derive from a human donor with aplastic anemia. Each CDR3 is given with its conserved first and last residue. The order of the fields is V gene, J gene, clone size, D gene, CDR3 DNA, CDR3 protein. D genes are given only for firm matches. Rows may omit the clone size; those that give it use once, few, many or a size class.

v_call: TRBV6-6; j_call: TRBJ2-7; clone_size: many; d_call: NA; cdr3_nt: TGTGCCAGCAGTTACTCAGGTTTCGAGCAGTACTTC; cdr3_aa: CASSYSGFEQYF
v_call: TRBV10-2; j_call: TRBJ2-1; clone_size: many; d_call: TRBD2; cdr3_nt: TGCGCCAGCAGTGAACGACTAGCGGGAGCCCCCTCGAATCTGCAGTTCTTC; cdr3_aa: CASSERLAGAPSNLQFF
v_call: TRBV19; j_call: TRBJ1-5; clone_size: few; d_call: NA; cdr3_nt: TGTGCCAGTAAGGAGAACACTAGCAATCAGCCCCAGCATTTT; cdr3_aa: CASKENTSNQPQHF
v_call: TRBV7-2; j_call: TRBJ2-5; clone_size: NA; d_call: NA; cdr3_nt: TGTGCCAGCAGCTCCTCACAGCGAGAGACCCAGTACTTC; cdr3_aa: CASSSSQRETQYF
v_call: TRBV9; j_call: TRBJ2-1; clone_size: NA; d_call: NA; cdr3_nt: TGTGCCAGCAGCGTAAGAAGCGATGAGCAGTTCTTC; cdr3_aa: CASSVRSDEQFF
v_call: TRBV24-1; j_call: TRBJ2-3; clone_size: NA; d_call: NA; cdr3_nt: TGTGCCACCAGTGATCCGGGGGAGGCAGATGCGCAGTATTTT; cdr3_aa: CATSDPGEADAQYF
v_call: TRBV2; j_call: TRBJ1-2; clone_size: many; d_call: TRBD1; cdr3_nt: TGTGCCAGCACCTGGGACAGGGGAGAACAAACCGGCTACACCTTC; cdr3_aa: CASTWDRGEQTGYTF
v_call: TRBV4-1; j_call: TRBJ1-4; clone_size: NA; d_call: NA; cdr3_nt: TGCGCCAGCAGCCAAGAAGAGGCCTATGAAAAACTGTTTTTT; cdr3_aa: CASSQEEAYEKLFF
v_call: TRBV20-1; j_call: TRBJ2-7; clone_size: NA; d_call: NA; cdr3_nt: TGCAGTGCTAGCCCCTACGAGCAGTACTTC; cdr3_aa: CSASPYEQYF
v_call: TRBV24-1; j_call: TRBJ2-2; clone_size: NA; d_call: TRBD1; cdr3_nt: TGTGCCACCAGTGAATCAGGGGGCTTTACCGGGGAGCTGTTTTTT; cdr3_aa: CATSESGGFTGELFF
v_call: TRBV2; j_call: TRBJ2-2; clone_size: NA; d_call: NA; cdr3_nt: TGTGCCAGCAGGAGCACAGGGAGGGGGGAGCTGTTTTTT; cdr3_aa: CASRSTGRGELFF
v_call: TRBV9; j_call: TRBJ1-5; clone_size: many; d_call: NA; cdr3_nt: TGTGCCAGCAGCGTAGCAGGGTATAGCAATCAGCCCCAGCATTTT; cdr3_aa: CASSVAGYSNQPQHF
v_call: TRBV15; j_call: TRBJ2-1; clone_size: NA; d_call: NA; cdr3_nt: TGTGCCAGAGACGGGAGCTCCTACAATGAGCAGTTCTTC; cdr3_aa: CARDGSSYNEQFF
v_call: TRBV15; j_call: TRBJ2-2; clone_size: NA; d_call: NA; cdr3_nt: TGTGCCACCAGCAGAGATCGTCCCACCGGGGAGCTGTTTTTT; cdr3_aa: CATSRDRPTGELFF
v_call: TRBV2; j_call: TRBJ1-2; clone_size: NA; d_call: NA; cdr3_nt: TGTGCCAGCGGAGCTGGGGGGAATGGCTACACCTTC; cdr3_aa: CASGAGGNGYTF
v_call: TRBV6-1; j_call: TRBJ2-5; clone_size: many; d_call: NA; cdr3_nt: TGTGCCAGCATTGTACGCGAGAGAGTAGGAGAGACCCAGTACTTC; cdr3_aa: CASIVRERVGETQYF
v_call: TRBV7-9; j_call: TRBJ1-3; clone_size: NA; d_call: NA; cdr3_nt: TGTGCCAGCAGCCCACCGTTCAGGGTTGGAAACACCATATATTTT; cdr3_aa: CASSPPFRVGNTIYF
v_call: TRBV11-2; j_call: TRBJ2-7; clone_size: NA; d_call: NA; cdr3_nt: TGTGCCAGCAGTTCCACGCGGTCAGGGGACTACGAGCAGTACTTC; cdr3_aa: CASSSTRSGDYEQYF
v_call: TRBV11-2; j_call: TRBJ2-1; clone_size: many; d_call: NA; cdr3_nt: TGTGCCAGCAGCTCACTCGGACACTACTCCTACAATGAGCAGTTCTTC; cdr3_aa: CASSSLGHYSYNEQFF
v_call: TRBV20-1; j_call: TRBJ2-3; clone_size: NA; d_call: NA; cdr3_nt: TGCAGTGCTATATTGGCGGGAACAGATACGCAGTATTTT; cdr3_aa: CSAILAGTDTQYF
v_call: TRBV9; j_call: TRBJ2-2; clone_size: many; d_call: TRBD2; cdr3_nt: TGTGCCAGCAGCCCCCGGGGGGACCCCGGGGAGCTGTTTTTT; cdr3_aa: CASSPRGDPGELFF
v_call: TRBV3-1; j_call: TRBJ2-2; clone_size: NA; d_call: NA; cdr3_nt: TGTGCCAGCAGCGGAAGCATAGGGGTGGCCGGGGAGCTGTTTTTT; cdr3_aa: CASSGSIGVAGELFF
v_call: TRBV25-1; j_call: TRBJ2-6; clone_size: many; d_call: NA; cdr3_nt: TGTGCCAGCAGTGCGACAGGGGCCAACGTCCTGACTTTC; cdr3_aa: CASSATGANVLTF
v_call: TRBV7-9; j_call: TRBJ2-7; clone_size: NA; d_call: NA; cdr3_nt: TGTGCCAGCAGCTTGGGGACGGAGTACGAGCAGTACTTC; cdr3_aa: CASSLGTEYEQYF
v_call: TRBV7-9; j_call: TRBJ1-1; clone_size: NA; d_call: NA; cdr3_nt: TGTGCCAGCAGCCTCAGACAGGCAAGGCCTGAAGCTTTCTTT; cdr3_aa: CASSLRQARPEAFF
v_call: TRBV15; j_call: TRBJ2-1; clone_size: few; d_call: NA; cdr3_nt: TGTGCCACCAGCAGAGGGGGGACGGCCGATGAGCAGTTCTTC; cdr3_aa: CATSRGGTADEQFF
v_call: TRBV4-3; j_call: TRBJ2-7; clone_size: NA; d_call: NA; cdr3_nt: TGCGCCAGCAGCCACCCACATGGTAGCGAGCAGTACTTC; cdr3_aa: CASSHPHGSEQYF
v_call: TRBV30; j_call: TRBJ2-1; clone_size: NA; d_call: TRBD2; cdr3_nt: TGTGCCTGGCGGGGGGACTCCCTCTTAAATGAGCAGTTCTTC; cdr3_aa: CAWRGDSLLNEQFF
v_call: TRBV9; j_call: TRBJ1-2; clone_size: NA; d_call: NA; cdr3_nt: TGTGCCAGCAGCTACGGCAGGGGAAATGGCTACACCTTC; cdr3_aa: CASSYGRGNGYTF
v_call: TRBV5-1; j_call: TRBJ2-7; clone_size: many; d_call: NA; cdr3_nt: TGCGCCAGCAGCTTGGTCATCTCCTACGAGCAGTACTTC; cdr3_aa: CASSLVISYEQYF
v_call: TRBV24-1; j_call: TRBJ2-2; clone_size: NA; d_call: NA; cdr3_nt: TGTGCCACCAGTGAGAGTAGCGGACACACCGGGGAGCTGTTTTTT; cdr3_aa: CATSESSGHTGELFF
v_call: TRBV20-1; j_call: TRBJ2-1; clone_size: many; d_call: TRBD2; cdr3_nt: TGCAGTGCTGTGCCGGGACTAGGGCTCAATGAGCAGTTCTTC; cdr3_aa: CSAVPGLGLNEQFF
v_call: TRBV4-2; j_call: TRBJ2-1; clone_size: NA; d_call: NA; cdr3_nt: TGTGCCAGCAGCCCCCCGGGGGCTAGAGGCAATGAGCAGTTCTTC; cdr3_aa: CASSPPGARGNEQFF
v_call: TRBV2; j_call: TRBJ2-7; clone_size: NA; d_call: TRBD2; cdr3_nt: TGTGCCAGCAGTAGAGGGGCGGGACTAGCGGGGGGCTACGAGCAGTACTTC; cdr3_aa: CASSRGAGLAGGYEQYF